Listed here is a single T cell receptor beta chain. This entry is derived from a study of blood T cell repertoires in COVID-19. Germline V lookup: CDR1 MDHEN, CDR2 SYDVKM. CDR3 length equals 17 residues. J lost 3 bases, V lost 2 bases, and 6 bases had no gene match. Original processing methods: For nucleated cells, counts were estimated from reference gene primer amplification. Profiling relied on immunoSEQ multiplex PCR, and the TCRdb table lists in-frame clones only, not all of them. V, J and clone size reflect that table, while D and trimming were determined from the DNA. The sample carries roughly 70,000 clones, 82% recorded once.

This receptor was obtained from a woman aged 55-69 years with acute or convalescent COVID-19. The chain couples TRBV28 to TRBJ2-1, with 11 bases identical to TRBD2. Source material: peripheral blood. The DNA of the CDR3 is TGTGCCAGCAGTTTAGGGCTAGCGGGAGGACTCTACAATGAGCAGTTCTTC. This sequence encodes CASSLGLAGGLYNEQFF.